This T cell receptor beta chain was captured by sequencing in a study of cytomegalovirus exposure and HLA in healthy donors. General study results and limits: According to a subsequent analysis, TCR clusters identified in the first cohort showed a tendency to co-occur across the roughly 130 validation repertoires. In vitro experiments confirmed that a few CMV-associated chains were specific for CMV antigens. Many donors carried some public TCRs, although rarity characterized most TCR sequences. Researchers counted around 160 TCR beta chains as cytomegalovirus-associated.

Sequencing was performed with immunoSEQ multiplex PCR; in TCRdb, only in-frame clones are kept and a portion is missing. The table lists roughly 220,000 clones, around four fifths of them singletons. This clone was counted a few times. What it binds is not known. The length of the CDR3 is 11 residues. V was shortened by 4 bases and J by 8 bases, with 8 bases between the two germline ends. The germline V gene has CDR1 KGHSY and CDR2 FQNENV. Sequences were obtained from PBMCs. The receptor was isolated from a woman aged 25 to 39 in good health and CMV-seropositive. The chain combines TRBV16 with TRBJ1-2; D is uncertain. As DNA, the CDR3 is TGTGCCAGCAGCCCCGAAGGGGGCTACACCTTC. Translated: CASSPEGGYTF. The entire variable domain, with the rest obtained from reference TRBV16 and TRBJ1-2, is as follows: GEEVAQTPKHLVRGEGQKAKLYCAPIKGHSYVFWYQQVLKNEFKFLISFQNENVFDETGMPKERFSAKCLPNSPCSLEIQATKLEDSAVYFCASSPEGGYTFGSGTRLTVV.